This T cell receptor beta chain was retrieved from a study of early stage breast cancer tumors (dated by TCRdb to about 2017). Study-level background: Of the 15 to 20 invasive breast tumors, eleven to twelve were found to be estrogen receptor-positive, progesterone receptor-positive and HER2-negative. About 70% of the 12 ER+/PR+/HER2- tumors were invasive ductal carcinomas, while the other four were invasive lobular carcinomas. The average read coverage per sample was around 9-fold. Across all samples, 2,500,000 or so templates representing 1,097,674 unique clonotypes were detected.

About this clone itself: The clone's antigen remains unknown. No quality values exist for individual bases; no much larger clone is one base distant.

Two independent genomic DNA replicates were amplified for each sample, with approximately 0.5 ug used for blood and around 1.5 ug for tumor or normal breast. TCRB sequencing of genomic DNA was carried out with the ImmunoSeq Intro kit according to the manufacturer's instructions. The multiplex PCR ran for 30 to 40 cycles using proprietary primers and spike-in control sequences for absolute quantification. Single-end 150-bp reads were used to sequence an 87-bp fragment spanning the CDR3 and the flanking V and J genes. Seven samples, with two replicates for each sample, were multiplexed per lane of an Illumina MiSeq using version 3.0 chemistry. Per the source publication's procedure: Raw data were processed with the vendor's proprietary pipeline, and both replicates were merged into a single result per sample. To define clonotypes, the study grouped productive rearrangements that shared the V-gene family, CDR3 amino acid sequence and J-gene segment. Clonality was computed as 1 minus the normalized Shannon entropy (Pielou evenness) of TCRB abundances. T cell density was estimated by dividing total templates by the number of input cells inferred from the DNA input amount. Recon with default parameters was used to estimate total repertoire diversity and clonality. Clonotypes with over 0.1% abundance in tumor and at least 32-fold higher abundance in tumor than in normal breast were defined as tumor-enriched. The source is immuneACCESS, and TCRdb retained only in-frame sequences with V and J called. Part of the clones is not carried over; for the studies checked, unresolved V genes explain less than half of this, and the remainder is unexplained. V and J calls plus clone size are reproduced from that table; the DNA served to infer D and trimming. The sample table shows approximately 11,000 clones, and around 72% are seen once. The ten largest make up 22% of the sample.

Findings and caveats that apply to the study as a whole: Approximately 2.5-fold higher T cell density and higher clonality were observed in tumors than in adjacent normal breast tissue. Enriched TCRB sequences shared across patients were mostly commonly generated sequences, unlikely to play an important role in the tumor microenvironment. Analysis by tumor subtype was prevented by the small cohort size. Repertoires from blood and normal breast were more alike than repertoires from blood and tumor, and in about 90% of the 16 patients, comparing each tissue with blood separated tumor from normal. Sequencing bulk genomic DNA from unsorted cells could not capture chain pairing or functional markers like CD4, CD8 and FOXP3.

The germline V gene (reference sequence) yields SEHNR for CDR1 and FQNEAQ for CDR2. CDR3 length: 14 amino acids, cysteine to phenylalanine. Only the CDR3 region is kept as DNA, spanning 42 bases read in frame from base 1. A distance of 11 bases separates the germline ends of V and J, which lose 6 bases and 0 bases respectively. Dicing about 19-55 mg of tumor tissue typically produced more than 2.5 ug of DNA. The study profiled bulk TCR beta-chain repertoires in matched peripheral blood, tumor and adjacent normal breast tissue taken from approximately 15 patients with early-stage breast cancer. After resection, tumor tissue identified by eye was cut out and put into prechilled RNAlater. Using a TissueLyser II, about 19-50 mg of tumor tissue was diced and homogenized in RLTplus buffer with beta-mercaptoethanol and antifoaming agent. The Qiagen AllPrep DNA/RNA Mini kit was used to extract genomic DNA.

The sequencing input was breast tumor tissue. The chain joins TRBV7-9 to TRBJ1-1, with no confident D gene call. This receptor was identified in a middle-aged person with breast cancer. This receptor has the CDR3 CASSFRTVNTEAFF. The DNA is TGTGCCAGCAGTTTTAGGACTGTGAACACTGAAGCTTTCTTT.